The next 6 T cell receptor beta chains were all read from a single sample in a study of T cells in Graves' hyperthyroidism and ophthalmopathy (dated by TCRdb to the late 2010s). Library prep was done by multiplex PCR. TCRdb shows the sequencer as Illumina HiSeq 2000. Amplification of TCR beta CDR3 regions was carried out from RNA transcripts. A first-round RT-PCR of the TCR CDR3 used the HTBI primer set with the Qiagen OneStep RT-PCR kit. Clones were called with MiXCR by TCRdb after fastp trimmed the public reads at Q25, and only in-frame beta chains were retained. CDR3 protein duplicates are merged, each entry listing the most common genes and DNA. The table for this sample lists approximately 720,000 distinct CDR3 sequences; over 15% of them were counted only once. The ten top clones hold over 15% of the sample. Sequencing input: blood. These receptors were taken from a woman in her forties or fifties with Graves' hyperthyroidism that later progressed to Graves' ophthalmopathy.

This clonotype was found a few times. The V and J genes are TRBV7-9 and TRBJ1-4, with a weak D call TRBD1 (5 bases). V gave up 8 bases and J gave up 0 bases, with 16 bases separating them. This CDR3 is built from 16 residues. Germline V gene sequence: CDR1 SEHNR, CDR2 FQNEAQ (reference sequence). The CDR3 nucleotides are TGTGCCAGCGGGGGGGACCGGAGTTCAACTAATGAAAAACTGTTTTTT. It translates to CASGGDRSSTNEKLFF.

Many counts were recorded for this clonotype. The chain employs TRBV18 and TRBJ1-2; 12 bases line up with TRBD1. Losses at the gene ends were 2 bases for V and 8 bases for J; bases not matched to a gene: 6. The germline V gene encodes CDR1 KGHSH and CDR2 LQKENI. The CDR3 covers 15 residues. The DNA of the CDR3 is TGTGCCAGCTCACCATCGGGACAGGGGGCGAAGGGCTACACCTTC. Protein: CASSPSGQGAKGYTF.

This clonotype has just a few counts. This chain joins TRBV20-1 and TRBJ2-3, with unresolved D. Germline V gives CDR1 DFQATT, CDR2 SNEGSKA (reference sequence). The CDR3 loop spans 14 amino acids. Deletions cut 1 base from V and 3 bases from J, with 11 bases between. The CDR3 bases are TGCAGTGCTAGAGGAAGTGGAGCAACAGATACGCAGTATTTT. Residues: CSARGSGATDTQYF.

Concerning this clonotype itself: It may be a read error: a sequence one base away is much more abundant. The chain uses TRBV5-1 and TRBJ1-1; the D is unclear. Trimming pared 9 bases from V and 6 bases from J, leaving 18 bases between. This CDR3 has 13 amino acids. Per the germline V gene, CDR1 is SGHRS and CDR2 is YFSETQ. The chain's CDR3 is CANRNLLGAEAFF. The DNA of the CDR3 is TGCGCCAACAGAAATCTCCTCGGGGCTGAAGCTTTCTTT. Looking up the rest from reference TRBV5-1 and TRBJ1-1 gives the full variable domain: KAGVTQTPRYLIKTRGQQVTLSCSPISGHRSVSWYQQTPGQGLQFLFEYFSETQRNKGNFPGRFSGRQFSNSRSEMNVSTLELGDSALYLCANRNLLGAEAFFGQGTRLTVV.

This chain connects TRBV5-1 to TRBJ1-5, with a weak D call TRBD1 (5 bases). CDR1 is SGHRS, CDR2 YFSETQ, per germline. V was cut by 6 bases and J by 0 bases, with 19 bases left in between. The CDR3 spans 17 residues. CDR3 in DNA: TGCGCCAGCAACCCGGGACCACCGGATTATAGCAATCAGCCCCAGCATTTT. Protein: CASNPGPPDYSNQPQHF.

The V gene is TRBV5-4, the J gene TRBJ2-7; 8 positions match TRBD1. V shed 3 bases, J shed 3 bases, and the junction held 11 bases outside the gene matches. Germline CDR1 reads SGHNT; CDR2 reads YYREEE (reference sequence). The CDR3 has 16 residues. The CDR3 nucleotides read TGTGCCAGCAGCTGGGGGGACAGGAGAAACGACTACGAGCAGTACTTC. This sequence encodes CASSWGDRRNDYEQYF.